These 18 T cell receptor beta chains originate from one sample sequenced in a study of blood T cell repertoires in COVID-19. The assay was immunoSEQ multiplex PCR, and TCRdb's table has in-frame clones only and misses some. The table has 95,000 to 120,000 clones, over 80% seen once; the top ten hold approximately 4.2%. The sequenced sample was peripheral blood. Receptors originate from a woman aged 45 to 65 with acute or convalescent COVID-19.

The V call is TRBV19, the J call TRBJ2-1, with 8 nucleotides matching TRBD1. After removal of 6 bases from V and 4 bases from J, the junction contained 2 bases not matched to a gene. Germline V CDR1 and CDR2: LNHDA, SQIVND (reference sequence). There are 13 residues in the CDR3. CDR3 sequence reads: CASRGQEYNEQFF. The CDR3 DNA is TGTGCCAGTAGGGGACAGGAATACAATGAGCAGTTCTTC.

The chain joins TRBV5-7 to TRBJ1-6; the D is unclear. TRBV5-7 is labeled an ORF, and its function is uncertain. Trimming cost V 3 bases and J 5 bases, with 18 bases left between them. This CDR3 contains 17 residues. The CDR3 DNA reads as TGTGCCAGCAGCTCTGACCTAGTCCCCCGGGATAATTCACCCCTCCACTTT. It specifies CASSSDLVPRDNSPLHF.

This chain links TRBV12-3 or TRBV12-4 with TRBJ1-1, with 9 bases fitting TRBD1. V lost 7 bases and J lost 12; bases outside the gene matches: 6. The CDR3 sequence is 11 residues long. The CDR3 DNA sequence: TGTGCCAGCATCACGGACAGGGGTACTTTCTTT. Protein: CASITDRGTFF.

CDR3 loop: CAWSVPTRGLKDGYTF. CDR3 DNA sequence: TGTGCCTGGAGTGTACCGACAAGAGGACTAAAAGATGGCTACACCTTC. V is TRBV30 and J is TRBJ1-2; D is undetermined. CDR3 length: 16 residues. V shed 0 bases and J shed 6 bases, with 20 bases lying between them. CDR1 is GTSNPN, CDR2 SVGIG, per germline (reference sequence).

The chain is built from TRBV7-2 and TRBJ1-6; D unclear. Trimming shortened V by 8 bases and J by 7 bases, and 9 bases separated the two germline ends. This CDR3 has 12 residues. Germline values: CDR1 SGHTA, CDR2 FQGNSA. The CDR3 region has the DNA TGTGCCAGCGGGCCATTCAATTCACCCCTCCACTTT. Protein sequence: CASGPFNSPLHF. Supplemented by reference TRBV7-2 and TRBJ1-6, the full variable domain reads GAGVSQSPSNKVTEKGKDVELRCDPISGHTALYWYRQSLGQGLEFLIYFQGNSAPDKSGLPSDRFSAERTGGSVSTLTIQRTQQEDSAVYLCASGPFNSPLHFGNGTRLTVT.

This chain connects TRBV3-1 (or the pseudogene TRBV3-2) to TRBJ2-3, with TRBD2 matching over 12 bases. CDR3 length: 18 amino acids. V dropped 4 bases and J dropped 0; count of bases not matched to a gene: 8. CDR1 and CDR2 (germline): LGHDT, YNNKEL (reference sequence). This CDR3 reads CASSRRTSGAPSTDTQYF. In DNA form, the CDR3 reads TGTGCCAGCAGCCGAAGGACTAGCGGGGCCCCTAGCACAGATACGCAGTATTTT.

The sample holds one count of this clone. The V gene is TRBV6-2 or TRBV6-3, the J gene TRBJ2-2; D remains unclear. This CDR3 is 15 amino acids long. Trimming took off 3 bases at V and 0 bases at J, with 8 bases between the two ends. Germline CDR1 reads MNHEY; CDR2 reads SVGEGT. The CDR3 is CASSYQATNTGELFF. The CDR3 DNA reads TGTGCCAGCAGTTATCAGGCGACGAACACCGGGGAGCTGTTTTTT.

The CDR3 DNA sequence: TGTGCCAGCAGAACCGACAGGGCTGGAAACACCATATATTTT. This sequence encodes CASRTDRAGNTIYF. The chain combines TRBV7-9 with TRBJ1-3, with 7 bases that match TRBD1. The germline gives CDR1 SEHNR, CDR2 FQNEAQ (reference sequence). The J segment lost 2 bases and the V segment lost 6 bases, leaving 4 bases of the junction unmatched. The CDR3 has 14 amino acids.

The rearrangement links TRBV28 to TRBJ1-1; D is uncertain. V was trimmed by 6 bases and J by 5 bases, leaving 19 bases between them. This CDR3 is 15 amino acids long. Germline V gene lookup returns CDR1 MDHEN and CDR2 SYDVKM. Here the CDR3 DNA reads TGTGCCAGCAGCCGCCCTAACGGAGGGCCGACTGAAGCTTTCTTT. It yields the protein CASSRPNGGPTEAFF. Combining the CDR3 with reference TRBV28 and TRBJ1-1 gives the whole variable domain DVKVTQSSRYLVKRTGEKVFLECVQDMDHENMFWYRQDPGLGLRLIYFSYDVKMKEKGDIPEGYSVSREKKERFSLILESASTNQTSMYLCASSRPNGGPTEAFFGQGTRLTVV.

The V call is TRBV18, the J call TRBJ2-3; no clear D gene. Germline values: CDR1 KGHSH, CDR2 LQKENI. The V end lost 0 bases, the J end lost 4 bases, and 5 bases lay between the germline ends. The CDR3 loop spans 13 amino acids. The CDR3 DNA reads as TGTGCCAGCTCACCACCGGCCGCAGATACGCAGTATTTT. Protein sequence: CASSPPAADTQYF.

The chain couples TRBV23-1 to TRBJ1-5; tentative D call: TRBD1 (6 bases). TRBV23-1 is marked as an open reading frame, function uncertain. The germline V and J ends were trimmed by 0 bases and 2 bases, with 17 bases remaining between them. The CDR3 has 18 residues. CDR3 in amino acids: CASSQSRSPSGGNQPQHF. The DNA for the CDR3 is TGCGCCAGCAGTCAATCTCGGTCCCCCTCAGGGGGCAATCAGCCCCAGCATTTT.

CDR3 nucleotide sequence: TGTGCCAGTACCCCGGGACTAGCGGGAGACTACAATGAGCAGTTCTTC. It encodes CASTPGLAGDYNEQFF. The chain is built from TRBV19 and TRBJ2-1; TRBD2 agrees at 14 bases. CDR1 is LNHDA and CDR2 is SQIVND in the germline V gene (reference sequence). The ends lost 7 bases at V and 3 bases at J; junction bases unmatched: 5. The CDR3 runs to 16 residues.

This rearrangement joins TRBV30 to TRBJ2-7; 10 nucleotides agree with TRBD1. The CDR3 length is 13 residues. Germline lookup yields CDR1 GTSNPN and CDR2 SVGIG (reference sequence). V shed 1 base, J shed 7 bases, and the junction held 4 bases outside the gene matches. The CDR3 reads CAWSGGQGYEQYF. The CDR3 DNA reads as TGTGCCTGGAGTGGGGGACAGGGGTATGAGCAGTACTTC.

This clone has just a few counts. The chain combines TRBV28 with TRBJ1-1, with a possible D match to TRBD1 (5 bases). Germline V gene data show CDR1 as MDHEN and CDR2 as SYDVKM. This CDR3 comprises 16 residues. V gave up 6 bases and J gave up 5 bases, with 22 bases separating them. The CDR3 DNA reads as TGTGCCAGCAGCACCTCGGGAGCAGGGCCCTTAACTGAAGCTTTCTTT. This translates into CASSTSGAGPLTEAFF.

This rearrangement joins TRBV6-1 to TRBJ2-2; a weak D match, TRBD1 (6 bases). This CDR3 has 17 residues. The V gene's germline CDR1 is MNHNS and CDR2 SASEGT. The ends were cut back, 3 bases at V and 4 bases at J, with 18 bases in the middle. The CDR3 is CASSDFAGRGRTGELFF. The CDR3 bases are TGTGCCAGCAGTGACTTTGCAGGCAGGGGACGCACCGGGGAGCTGTTTTTT.

The CDR3 region has the DNA TGTGCCTGGAGTGTAGAGACAGAAAAAAACATTCAGTACTTC. It specifies CAWSVETEKNIQYF. The J gene is TRBJ2-4, the V gene TRBV30, with D possibly matching TRBD1 (5 bases). This CDR3 has 14 residues. V was cut by 0 bases and J by 4 bases, with 10 bases left in between. CDR1 and CDR2 from the germline V gene are GTSNPN and SVGIG (reference sequence).

This sequence joins TRBV11-2 and TRBJ1-3; D is ambiguous. Germline V gene data show CDR1 as SGHAT and CDR2 as FQNNGV. There are 17 residues in the CDR3. V was clipped by 0 bases and J by 4 bases, with 16 bases between them. The CDR3 is CASSLEQHSLQGNTIYF. DNA for the CDR3: TGTGCCAGCAGCTTAGAACAGCACAGCCTTCAGGGAAACACCATATATTTT.

This clone was seen a few times. This chain connects TRBV7-2 to TRBJ1-2; 7 positions agree with TRBD1. This CDR3 has 13 residues. V was pared by 7 bases and J by 2 bases, with 4 bases of the junction left unmatched. CDR1 is SGHTA and CDR2 is FQGNSA in the germline V gene. CDR3 sequence: CASKAGGNYGYTF. CDR3 DNA: TGTGCCAGCAAGGCAGGGGGGAACTATGGCTACACCTTC. Full variable domain (rest looked up from reference TRBV7-2 and TRBJ1-2): GAGVSQSPSNKVTEKGKDVELRCDPISGHTALYWYRQSLGQGLEFLIYFQGNSAPDKSGLPSDRFSAERTGGSVSTLTIQRTQQEDSAVYLCASKAGGNYGYTFGSGTRLTVV.